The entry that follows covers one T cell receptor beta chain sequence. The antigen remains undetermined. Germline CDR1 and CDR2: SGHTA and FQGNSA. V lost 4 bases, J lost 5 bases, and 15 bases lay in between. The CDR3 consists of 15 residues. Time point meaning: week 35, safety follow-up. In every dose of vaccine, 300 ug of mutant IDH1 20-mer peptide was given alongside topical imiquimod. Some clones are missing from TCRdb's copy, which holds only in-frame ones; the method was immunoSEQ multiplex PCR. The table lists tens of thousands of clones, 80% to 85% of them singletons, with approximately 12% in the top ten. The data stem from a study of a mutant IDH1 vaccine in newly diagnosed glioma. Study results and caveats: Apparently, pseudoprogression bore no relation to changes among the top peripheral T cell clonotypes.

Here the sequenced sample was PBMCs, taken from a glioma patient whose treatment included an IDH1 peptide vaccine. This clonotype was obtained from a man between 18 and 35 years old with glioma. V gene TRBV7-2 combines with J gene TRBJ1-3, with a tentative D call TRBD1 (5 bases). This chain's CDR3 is CASSSPRGGRNTIYF. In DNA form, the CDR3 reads TGTGCCAGCAGCTCCCCTCGGGGGGGAAGAAACACCATATATTTT.